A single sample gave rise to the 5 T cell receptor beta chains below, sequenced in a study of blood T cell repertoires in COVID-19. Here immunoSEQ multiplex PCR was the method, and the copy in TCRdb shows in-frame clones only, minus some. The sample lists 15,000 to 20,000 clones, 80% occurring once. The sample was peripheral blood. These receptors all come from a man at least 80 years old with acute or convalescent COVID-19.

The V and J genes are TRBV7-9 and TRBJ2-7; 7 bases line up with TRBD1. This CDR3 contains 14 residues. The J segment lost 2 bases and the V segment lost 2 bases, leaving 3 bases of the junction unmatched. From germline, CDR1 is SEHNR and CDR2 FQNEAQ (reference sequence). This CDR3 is CASSLTGETYEQYF. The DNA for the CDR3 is TGTGCCAGCAGCTTAACAGGGGAGACCTACGAGCAGTACTTC.

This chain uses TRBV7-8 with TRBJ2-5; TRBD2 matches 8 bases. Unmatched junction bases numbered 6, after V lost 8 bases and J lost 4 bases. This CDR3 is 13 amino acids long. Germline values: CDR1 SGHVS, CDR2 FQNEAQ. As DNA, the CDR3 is TGTGCCAGCCAGCGGGGGTCGGGAGAGACCCAGTACTTC. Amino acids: CASQRGSGETQYF. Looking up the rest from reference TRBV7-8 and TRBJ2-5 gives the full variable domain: GAGVSQSPRYKVAKRGQDVALRCDPISGHVSLFWYQQALGQGPEFLTYFQNEAQLDKSGLPSDRFFAERPEGSVSTLKIQRTQQEDSAVYLCASQRGSGETQYFGPGTRLLVL.

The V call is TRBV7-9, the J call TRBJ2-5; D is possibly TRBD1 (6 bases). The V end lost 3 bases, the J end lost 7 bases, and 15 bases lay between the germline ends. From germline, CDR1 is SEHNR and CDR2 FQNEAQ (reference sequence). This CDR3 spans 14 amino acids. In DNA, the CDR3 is TGTGCCAGCAGCTTCAGACAGGTTGAGGGGACCCAGTACTTC. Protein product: CASSFRQVEGTQYF.

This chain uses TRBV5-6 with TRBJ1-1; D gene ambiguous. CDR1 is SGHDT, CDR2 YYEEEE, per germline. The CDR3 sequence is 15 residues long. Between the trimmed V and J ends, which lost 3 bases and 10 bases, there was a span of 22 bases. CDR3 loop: CASSSRNGVSRTAFF. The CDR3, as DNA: TGTGCCAGCAGCTCGAGAAACGGGGTATCCCGGACAGCTTTCTTT.

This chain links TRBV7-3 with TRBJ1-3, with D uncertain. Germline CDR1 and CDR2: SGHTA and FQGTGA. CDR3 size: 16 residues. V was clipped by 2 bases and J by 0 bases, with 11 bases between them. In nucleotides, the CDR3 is TGTGCCAGCAGCTTAGGGCAACCTGGCTCTGGAAACACCATATATTTT. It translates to CASSLGQPGSGNTIYF.